This T cell receptor beta chain came from a study of cytomegalovirus exposure and HLA in healthy donors. Whole-study findings and limits: Cytomegalovirus status was reportedly diagnosed by the classifier with high specificity and sensitivity. There were reportedly fewer N-insertions in an Asian-associated ancestry cluster than the roughly 670-donor mean, in a later analysis. An analysis was carried out at a later point. It showed that HLA-associated TCR beta chains were more clonally expanded than equally common non-associated chains.

With respect to this clone: Its antigen is undetermined.

The PCR had 60 Vbeta and 13 Jbeta primers. Method: immunoSEQ multiplex PCR; TCRdb's copy keeps in-frame clones and lacks some. The sample holds roughly 130,000 clones, 80% seen once. V was shortened by 4 bases and J by 7 bases, with 17 bases between the two germline ends. The CDR3 spans 14 residues. The germline CDR1 and CDR2 sequences are SGHDT and YYEEEE. The sequence derives from a woman aged 40 to 49 in good health and CMV-seronegative. The sequenced sample consisted of PBMCs. The chain joins TRBV5-6 to TRBJ1-2, with a tentative D call TRBD1 (6 bases). Here the CDR3 DNA reads TGTGCCAGCAGCCCCCCAGGGGCAGGGTCTGGCTACACCTTC. It yields the protein CASSPPGAGSGYTF. Looking up the rest from reference TRBV5-6 and TRBJ1-2 gives the full variable domain: DAGVTQSPTHLIKTRGQQVTLRCSPKSGHDTVSWYQQALGQGPQFIFQYYEEEERQRGNFPDRFSGHQFPNYSSELNVNALLLGDSALYLCASSPPGAGSGYTFGSGTRLTVV.